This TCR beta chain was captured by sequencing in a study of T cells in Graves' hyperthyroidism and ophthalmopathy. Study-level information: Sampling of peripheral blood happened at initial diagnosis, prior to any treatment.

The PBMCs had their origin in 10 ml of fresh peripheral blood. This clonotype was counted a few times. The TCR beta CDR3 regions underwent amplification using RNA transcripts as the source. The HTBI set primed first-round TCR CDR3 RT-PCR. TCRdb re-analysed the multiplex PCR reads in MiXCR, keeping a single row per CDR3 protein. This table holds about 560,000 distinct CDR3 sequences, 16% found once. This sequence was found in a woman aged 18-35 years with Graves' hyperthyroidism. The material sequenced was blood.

The CDR3 reads CASSHVTGGYTGELFF. For the CDR3, the DNA is TGTGCCAGCAGCCACGTAACAGGGGGCTACACCGGGGAGCTGTTTTTT. The rearrangement links TRBV12-3 or TRBV12-4 to TRBJ2-2, with 9 bases lining up with TRBD1. This CDR3 is built from 16 residues. The V gene end was trimmed by 6 bases and the J gene end by 3 bases; junction bases not matched to a gene: 8.